The 6 T cell receptor beta chains presented below share a single source sample, sequenced in a study of T-cell memory formation after mild COVID-19. TCRdb independently ran MiXCR on the 5' RACE reads; one entry per CDR3 protein. Here the sample spans under 450,000 distinct CDR3 sequences, roughly 20% being singletons. Specimen: PBMCs or a T cell subset sorted from them (not recorded which). These receptors originate from a man aged 18-30 years who had mild COVID-19 (a few samples of this study predate the infection). Cell type and time point are not known.

The chain combines TRBV9 with TRBJ2-7; a possible D gene is TRBD2 (5 bases). The CDR3 runs to 14 residues. Germline CDR1 is SGDLS and CDR2 is YYNGEE. V lost 0 bases, J lost 4 bases, and 11 bases lay in between. The chain's CDR3 is CASSVGVEGYEQYF. In DNA, the CDR3 is TGTGCCAGCAGCGTAGGAGTAGAGGGTTACGAGCAGTACTTC.

V usage is TRBV6-5 and J usage is TRBJ2-1, with 8 bases identical to TRBD2. The CDR3 extends over 14 amino acids. Trimming at V came to 8 bases and at J to 5 bases, leaving 8 bases not matched to a gene. CDR1 is MNHEY and CDR2 is SVGAGI in the germline V gene. DNA of the CDR3: TGTGCCAGCTCCCGTGCGGGGGGCAACAATGAGCAGTTCTTC. Protein product: CASSRAGGNNEQFF.

This clonotype was found many times. The chain has TRBV5-1 and TRBJ1-6; D not resolved. Trimming removed 2 bases at V and 5 bases at J, with 8 bases between. This CDR3 comprises 14 residues. The germline CDR1 and CDR2 sequences are SGHRS and YFSETQ. Here the CDR3 reads CASSFEGDNSPLHF. The CDR3 region has the DNA TGCGCCAGCAGCTTCGAGGGAGATAATTCACCCCTCCACTTT.

Only a few counts were recorded for this clonotype. The chain employs TRBV5-1 and TRBJ2-6, with D hard to call. The germline gives CDR1 SGHRS, CDR2 YFSETQ. The length of the CDR3 is 17 residues. The ends were cut back, 2 bases at V and 0 bases at J, with 12 bases in the middle. The CDR3 DNA reads TGCGCCAGCAGCTTACCGGGTTTCAACTCTGGGGCCAACGTCCTGACTTTC. It specifies CASSLPGFNSGANVLTF.

The chain employs TRBV28 and TRBJ2-1; D is uncertain. The CDR3 covers 13 residues. V dropped 6 bases and J dropped 8 bases, with 14 bases sitting between them. The germline gives CDR1 MDHEN, CDR2 SYDVKM. The CDR3 protein is CASRWEANYEQFF. The DNA for the CDR3 is TGTGCCAGCAGATGGGAAGCTAACTATGAGCAGTTCTTC.

This clonotype was seen a handful of times. The genes are TRBV7-8 and TRBJ2-1; 7 bases align to TRBD1. This CDR3 has 14 residues. Trimming at V came to 6 bases and at J to 9 bases, leaving 11 bases not matched to a gene. In germline, CDR1 is SGHVS, CDR2 FQNEAQ. The CDR3 loop reads CASSPEGASAEQFF. CDR3 DNA sequence: TGTGCCAGCAGTCCCGAGGGGGCTTCGGCTGAGCAGTTCTTC.